Listed here is a single T cell receptor beta chain. It lacks a known antigen. Base qualities are missing; no much larger clone stands one base away. The data originate from a study of OX40 agonist ivuxolimab in advanced cancers. Background for the entire study: Ivuxolimab was an agonistic, fully human IgG2 monoclonal antibody directed against OX40 (CD134), a costimulatory receptor. Of the roughly 52 dose-escalation patients, hepatocellular carcinoma was present in about 20, melanoma in approximately 15, renal cell carcinoma in 9 and head and neck cancer in 9. Peripheral TCRbeta sequencing aimed to test whether ivuxolimab altered TCR sequence diversity and caused clonal T-cell expansion. In the dose-escalation cohort, approximately 82% of patients were male, and the mean age was roughly 60 years with a range of roughly 23 to 79. Prior anti-PD-1, anti-PD-L1 or anti-CTLA-4 therapy was permitted, and 30% to 50% of dose-escalation patients had received checkpoint inhibitors. Partial responses were achieved by three dose-escalation patients, of whom one had hepatocellular carcinoma and two had cutaneous melanoma. The paper covers the monotherapy dose-escalation part of the phase I ivuxolimab trial, which included N ≈ 52 patients. Intravenous ivuxolimab was administered to patients every 2 weeks at six dose levels: 0.01, 0.1, 0.3, 1.5, 3 and 10 mg/kg.

To sequence the TCRbeta CDR3 region, genomic DNA was isolated from the sorted cells. TCRbeta CDR3 regions were sequenced using the immunoSEQ Assay. TCRdb provides this immuneACCESS table in a form limited to in-frame rearrangements. Some clones are lacking; in checked studies, under half of them reflect an unresolved V gene, and why the rest are absent is not known. The sample profile shows about 62,000 clones; 60% to 85% of them were found once. Jointly, the top ten make up about a tenth of the sample. The trial excluded patients who had a history of autoimmune disease or who were on systemic immunosuppression. Peripheral blood for TCR sequencing was collected from all dose cohorts at baseline, on cycle 4 day 1, and on cycle 7 day 1. The samples were taken from a phase I, first-in-human, multicenter, open-label dose-escalation trial of ivuxolimab. Adults with locally advanced or metastatic melanoma, renal cell carcinoma, hepatocellular carcinoma or head and neck squamous cell carcinoma were enrolled in the trial. Before TCR sequencing, CD4+ T cells and CD8+ T cells were sorted from peripheral blood as separate populations.

General findings and caveats noted by the study authors: After ivuxolimab, more expanded clones were found on average in CD8+ T cells than in CD4+ T cells. In the 0.1-3.0 mg/kg groups, partial responders had among the lowest normalized peripheral clonal expansion, particularly in CD8+ T cells. Low levels of normalized T-cell clonal expansion were also seen in some patients who did not respond. Antigen specificity was not determined for the clonally expanded peripheral T cells. Clonal expansion of both CD4+ and CD8+ blood T cells was observed from baseline to week 6 at doses 0.1 to 3.0 mg/kg.

The germline ends are 5 bases apart after V is trimmed by 0 bases and J by 11 bases. In the germline V gene, CDR1 corresponds to MNHEY and CDR2 to SVGAGI. From cysteine to phenylalanine, the CDR3 is 11 amino acids long. Only the CDR3 DNA stays, 33 bases, in frame from base 1. The V gene is TRBV6-5 and the J gene is TRBJ1-5; no D gene call is confident. This receptor was obtained from an adult with an advanced solid tumor such as melanoma, head and neck, liver or kidney cancer. The input for sequencing was CD4+ or CD8+ T cells sorted from blood, taken in a trial of the OX40 agonist ivuxolimab. The bases read TGTGCCAGCAGTTACTCCAAGTCCCAGCATTTT. It codes for CASSYSKSQHF.